These T cell receptor beta chains were read from a single sample in a study of CD8 T cells in ankylosing spondylitis. TCRdb called the 5' RACE reads again in MiXCR, with one record for every CDR3 protein. The data contain 350,000 or so distinct CDR3 sequences, about 9.9% of them seen just once; the ten biggest clones take up roughly a tenth. Input material: blood, either unsorted or a sorted T cell fraction (not recorded which). The receptors here all came from a female donor with ankylosing spondylitis or in good health (not recorded which). CDR3s include the opening cysteine and the closing phenylalanine or tryptophan. The D gene is left open where the match is weak. Size values are once, few and many counts, or a class for expanded clones, and some rows have none.

TRBJ1-4,TRBV2,TRBD1,.,TGTGCCAGCGGAACGGAGGGACAGATTAATGAAAAACTGTTTTTT,CASGTEGQINEKLFF
TRBJ2-3,TRBV27,TRBD2,many,TGTGCCAGCAGTCCATCCCGACTAGCGCGCACAGATACGCAGTATTTT,CASSPSRLARTDTQYF
TRBJ2-1,TRBV20-1,.,many,TGCAGTGCCAGTACGGTTAGCTCCTACAATGAGCAGTTCTTC,CSASTVSSYNEQFF
TRBJ2-1,TRBV4-2,TRBD2,many,TGTGCCAGCAGCCAAGAGGGCGGGGGAGTTCGGAATGAGCAGTTCTTC,CASSQEGGGVRNEQFF
TRBJ2-1,TRBV20-1,.,many,TGCAGTGCCTCCGACCCCGGGAATGAGCAGTTCTTC,CSASDPGNEQFF
TRBJ1-3,TRBV5-8,.,many,TGTGCCAGCAGCTTGGGACAGCCAACTTCCTCTGGAAACACCATATATTTT,CASSLGQPTSSGNTIYF
TRBJ1-6,TRBV27,.,many,TGTGCCAGCAGTTCCCCGGGGGCCTATTCACCCCTCCACTTT,CASSSPGAYSPLHF
TRBJ2-7,TRBV27,TRBD1,.,TGTGCCAGCAGGGACAGGGTAACCAACGAGCAGTACTTC,CASRDRVTNEQYF
TRBJ2-5,TRBV14,TRBD1,many,TGTGCCAGCAGCCCGGGACAGCTATTTCAAGAGACCCAGTACTTC,CASSPGQLFQETQYF
TRBJ2-2,TRBV28,TRBD2,many,TGTGCCAGCAGCTATTTAACCGGGACTATATTTAGGGAGCTGTTTTTT,CASSYLTGTIFRELFF
TRBJ2-7,TRBV5-1,.,few,TGCGCCAGCAGCCCAAAACCCGGACAGTCCTACGAGCAGTACTTC,CASSPKPGQSYEQYF
TRBJ2-3,TRBV5-6,.,many,TGTGCCAGCAGCTTGAAGCGGTTCACAGATACGCAGTATTTT,CASSLKRFTDTQYF
TRBJ2-2,TRBV20-1,TRBD1,many,TGCAGTGCTAGCCCCCTTGACAGGGTGTCCGGGGAGCTGTTTTTT,CSASPLDRVSGELFF
TRBJ2-7,TRBV29-1,TRBD1,many,TGCAGCGGAGGGGACAGTTACTACGAGCAGTACTTC,CSGGDSYYEQYF
TRBJ2-1,TRBV11-2,TRBD2,many,TGTGCCAGCAGCTTAGATTTCGAGCGGGGGAGGGTTACGGTTGAGCAGTTCTTC,CASSLDFERGRVTVEQFF
TRBJ2-5,TRBV10-3,.,many,TGTGCCATCAGTAATGGGACCCAGTACTTC,CAISNGTQYF
TRBJ1-1,TRBV14,.,few,TGTGCCAGCAGCCGCAACAGGGAGGGCACTGAAGCTTTCTTT,CASSRNREGTEAFF
TRBJ1-1,TRBV5-5,.,few,TGTGCCAGCAGCTTGGTCTCTGGGAGGGGGGTGAACACTGAAGCTTTCTTT,CASSLVSGRGVNTEAFF
TRBJ1-1,TRBV5-1,.,many,TGCGCCAGCAGCTTAAACGAGGCCTTTGAAGCTTTCTTT,CASSLNEAFEAFF
TRBJ1-2,TRBV18,.,.,TGTGCCAGCTCACCAAAGAGGCAGTCAGAGGATAGCTACACCTTC,CASSPKRQSEDSYTF
TRBJ1-1,TRBV7-9,.,few,TGTGCCAGCAGCAACTCCATGCGGGGGGCTAGCGCTGAAGCTTTCTTT,CASSNSMRGASAEAFF
TRBJ2-3,TRBV5-1,.,many,TGCGCCAGCAGCTTGGTTGGCGGGCGACGCACAGATACGCAGTATTTT,CASSLVGGRRTDTQYF
TRBJ2-1,TRBV5-1,TRBD2,many,TGCGCCAGCAGCCTCGGACTAGCGCAATACAATGAGCAGTTCTTC,CASSLGLAQYNEQFF
TRBJ2-1,TRBV20-1,.,.,TGCAGTGCCCCCAGATGGGGCAGGGGCGAGGACAATGAGCAGTTCTTC,CSAPRWGRGEDNEQFF
TRBJ2-2,TRBV5-1,.,many,TGCGCCAGCACCCCCTCGAGGCCGCACACCGGGGAGCTGTTTTTT,CASTPSRPHTGELFF